The 2 T cell receptor beta chains below come from one sample, sequenced in a study of T cell clones after liver transplantation (dated by TCRdb to the late 2010s). Library preparation was by the immunoSEQ multiplex PCR assay. Entries here come from immuneACCESS through TCRdb and include only in-frame sequences with V and J called. Some clones fail to appear in such tables; in the studies checked, an unresolved V gene covers under half of the shortfall, and the cause of the remainder is unknown. The sample table records tens of thousands of clones; less than 90% of these occur just once. Less than 3.5% of the sample is taken by the ten largest. Specimen: CD4+ T cells from blood, collected at the 22-month timepoint. These receptors were obtained from a human patient who received a liver transplant. After a transplant, some T cells may have been passed on by the graft donor.

As DNA, the CDR3 is TGTGCCAGCAGCCGCAGGGGGCAAGTGGGGCAAGAGACCCAGTACTTC. It encodes CASSRRGQVGQETQYF. The chain combines TRBV6-6 with TRBJ2-5; 8 bases are shared with TRBD1. Germline V CDR1 and CDR2: MNHNY, SVGAGI (reference sequence). This CDR3 comprises 16 residues. Trimming removed 6 bases from V and 2 bases from J; junction bases left unmatched: 11.

This clone was picked up one time. This sequence joins TRBV9 and TRBJ2-3; 7 bases align to TRBD2. The CDR3 spans 14 residues. The germline V gene has CDR1 SGDLS and CDR2 YYNGEE. The V gene end was trimmed by 2 bases and the J gene end by 2 bases; junction bases not matched to a gene: 2. CDR3 coding DNA: TGTGCCAGCAGCGTTAGCGGGTTCACAGATACGCAGTATTTT. Protein product: CASSVSGFTDTQYF.